Below, 9 T cell receptor beta chains from the same sample are listed, as sequenced in a study of identical twins. Each CDR3 protein is one row after TCRdb ran MiXCR on the 5' RACE reads. The sample contains 470,000 or so distinct CDR3 sequences, about 24% of which appear only once. The same sample was also used in a study of T cells expressing NK-cell markers.

Input material: CD4+ T cells sorted from blood. The receptors shown here come from a woman younger than 35 in good health.

V is TRBV30 and J is TRBJ2-6, with TRBD1 matching 10 bases. J was trimmed by 3 bases and V by 7 bases; bases with no gene match: 9. This CDR3 is 16 amino acids long. CDR1 is GTSNPN and CDR2 is SVGIG in the germline V gene (reference sequence). The CDR3 is CASGRQGAGGANVLTF. As DNA, the CDR3 is TGTGCCTCAGGGAGACAGGGGGCCGGTGGGGCCAACGTCCTGACTTTC.

This clonotype was detected a few times. This rearrangement joins TRBV7-9 to TRBJ2-3, with D possibly TRBD2 on 7 matching bases. Germline CDR1 is SEHNR and CDR2 is FQNEAQ (reference sequence). Trimming removed 6 bases at V and 5 bases at J, with 21 bases between. CDR3 length: 16 amino acids. CDR3 DNA: TGTGCCAGCAGTCACCGACTAGTGAGGGGGGGAGATACGCAGTATTTT. This encodes CASSHRLVRGGDTQYF.

The chain employs TRBV5-1 and TRBJ2-5, with 7 bases aligning to TRBD2. The germline V gene has CDR1 SGHRS and CDR2 YFSETQ. This CDR3 comprises 14 residues. Unmatched junction bases numbered 7, after V lost 4 bases and J lost 4 bases. CDR3 in DNA: TGCGCCAGCAGCCGAACGACTAGCCCAGAGACCCAGTACTTC. Translated: CASSRTTSPETQYF. The variable domain in full, completed from reference TRBV5-1 and TRBJ2-5, reads KAGVTQTPRYLIKTRGQQVTLSCSPISGHRSVSWYQQTPGQGLQFLFEYFSETQRNKGNFPGRFSGRQFSNSRSEMNVSTLELGDSALYLCASSRTTSPETQYFGPGTRLLVL.

V gene TRBV5-1 combines with J gene TRBJ1-1; 8 nucleotides line up with TRBD1. This CDR3 is 15 amino acids long. In germline, CDR1 is SGHRS, CDR2 YFSETQ. V gave up 4 bases and J gave up 4 bases; unmatched junction bases: 9. CDR3 coding DNA: TGCGCCAGCAGCGTGTTGCAGGGGGCGACCACTGAAGCTTTCTTT. It translates to CASSVLQGATTEAFF. Supplemented by reference TRBV5-1 and TRBJ1-1, the full variable domain reads KAGVTQTPRYLIKTRGQQVTLSCSPISGHRSVSWYQQTPGQGLQFLFEYFSETQRNKGNFPGRFSGRQFSNSRSEMNVSTLELGDSALYLCASSVLQGATTEAFFGQGTRLTVV.

This clonotype occurred a few times. The chain couples TRBV6-5 to TRBJ2-2; D gene ambiguous. Deletions cut 3 bases from V and 8 bases from J, with 13 bases between. The CDR3 spans 14 residues. CDR1 MNHEY and CDR2 SVGAGI come from the germline V gene. The CDR3 bases are TGTGCCAGCAGTTATCAGCCCCGCCGGGGGGAGCTGTTTTTT. Amino acid sequence: CASSYQPRRGELFF.

This clonotype was observed many times. The rearrangement uses TRBV6-5 and TRBJ1-1, with D unresolved. Germline V gene sequence: CDR1 MNHEY, CDR2 SVGAGI. V was pared by 3 bases and J by 2 bases, with 13 bases between. The CDR3 is 15 residues long. This CDR3 is CASSYPTNGNTEAFF. CDR3 nucleotide sequence: TGTGCCAGCAGTTATCCCACTAATGGCAACACTGAAGCTTTCTTT.

The rearrangement uses TRBV12-3 or TRBV12-4 and TRBJ2-7, with D perhaps given as TRBD1 or TRBD2 (5 bases each). The V gene lost 6 bases and the J gene lost 6 bases, with 15 bases spanning the gap. The CDR3 totals 13 residues. CDR3 region: CASSLGRAAEQYF. The CDR3 DNA follows: TGTGCCAGCAGCCTGGGACGGGCAGCCGAGCAGTACTTC.

The rearrangement uses TRBV5-1 and TRBJ1-1; 8 nucleotides line up with TRBD1. V was pared by 4 bases and J by 1 base, with 6 bases of the junction left unmatched. The CDR3 is 15 residues long. From germline, CDR1 is SGHRS and CDR2 YFSETQ. The CDR3 bases are TGCGCCAGCAGCACCTGGACAGGGAAGAACACTGAAGCTTTCTTT. Its protein is CASSTWTGKNTEAFF.

This clonotype was detected only a few times. This chain connects TRBV12-3 or TRBV12-4 to TRBJ1-5; TRBD1 matches 9 bases. J gave up 6 bases and V 3 bases, and 12 bases lay outside the gene matches. The length of the CDR3 is 17 residues. CDR3 region: CASSLLPGQGRGQPQHF. CDR3 DNA: TGTGCCAGCAGTTTGCTCCCGGGACAGGGCAGGGGTCAGCCCCAGCATTTT.